This T cell receptor beta chain was recovered during a study of cytomegalovirus exposure and HLA in healthy donors (dated by TCRdb to about 2017). Study-level background: An earlier analysis of a few hundred of the donors reported 276 Gb of sequence data and 117 million unique TCR beta sequences obtained from about 179 million T cells. About 300 gigabases of sequencing data and approximately 85 million unique TCR sequences were included in an early release covering roughly 700 HLA-typed donors. The genetic ancestry cluster associated with self-reported Caucasian donors included about 84% of the roughly 360 genotyped donors. The aim of the study was to test whether cataloging public T cell receptors could identify signatures of past pathogen exposure. The T cell repertoires of some 670 subjects were profiled by immunosequencing and related to cytomegalovirus serostatus. A separate validation cohort of over a hundred different subjects was used in addition to the 666-subject first cohort. High-throughput TCR immunosequencing, statistical association of individual TCRs with disease status, and machine learning were combined to predict cytomegalovirus infection status. A later analysis re-analyzed previously published TCR beta repertoires from roughly 690 donors and added high-resolution HLA genotyping to study TCR occurrence patterns. Rather than using new phenotypic data, the later analysis identified candidate immune exposures from TCR beta sequences and from how often those sequences occurred across donors. To decide whether each TCR beta V gene segment behaved as functional or pseudogenic, an earlier analysis of some 600 of the donors relied on high-throughput TCR beta sequencing. Donor age, sex, ethnicity and CMV serostatus were collected together with the repertoire data. In a later genetic analysis, genome-wide SNP genotypes for about 65% of the roughly 700 donors were used, and that subset was treated as a discovery cohort. All discovery cohort repertoires had been generated on a single sequencing platform. Both class I and class II loci were covered by HLA typing, at four-digit resolution. The number of donors typed differed by locus, with roughly 629-640 for A, B, C, DRB1 and DQB1, roughly 520 for DQA1, 606 for DPA1, and 450 to 480 for DPB1. About five DR-DQ haplotypes were handled as single units for association and clustering, since linkage in the cohort was strong. Among some 400 genotyped donors of the cohort, an average of around 250,000 unique TCR beta nucleotide sequences was sequenced per donor, of which 15% to 20% were non-productive.

The V end loses 4 bases and the J end loses 0 bases, and a stretch of 17 bases separates them. Looking up the germline V gene yields CDR1 SGDLS and CDR2 YYNGEE. The CDR3 spans 18 residues, from the cysteine through the phenylalanine. Only the CDR3 DNA is retained, 54 bases long and in frame from the first base. Overall study results and their limits: Linkage disequilibrium might explain the correlated functional status among segregating V segments, but an unknown experimental factor could not be ruled out. A later analysis reported that several top co-occurrence clusters appeared linked to parvovirus B19, influenza, CMV and Epstein-Barr virus. A total of fewer than 200 TCR beta chains were listed by the study as associated with cytomegalovirus. Some IMGT-functional V segments, including TRBV6-2 and TRBV6-3, could not be distinguished by the 87-base-pair reads and were therefore excluded. Specific HLA alleles were associated with 15,000 to 20,000 TCR beta sequences at a false discovery rate of 0.05 in a later analysis. Most TCR sequences were seen in very few donors, while some public TCRs were found in many individuals. In vitro tests confirmed that a few of the cytomegalovirus-associated TCR beta chains recognize cytomegalovirus antigens. Cytomegalovirus status was reported to be diagnosed by the classifier with high specificity and sensitivity in both the original and validation cohorts. A group of highly shared sequence variants was considered likely to be a technical artifact of the sequencing pipeline. In a later analysis, most CMV-associated TCR beta chains were found to appear HLA-restricted, with HLA associations seemingly driven largely by CMV exposure. In a later analysis, HLA-associated TCR beta chains were found to be more clonally expanded and to have lower generation probabilities than equally common non-associated chains. According to a later genetic analysis, donors in an Asian-associated ancestry cluster had fewer N-insertions in productive TCRs than the approximately 690-donor mean. According to a later analysis, TCR association rates differed among HLA loci, with DRB1 alleles showing the most associated TCRs and HLA-C alleles showing the fewest. Sequencing depth was assumed to be roughly uniform across donors in the presence/absence analyses, though that assumption may not hold. The authors suggested that the approach could potentially be extended to other disease states and immunological phenotypes. Immune exposure information for the cohort was limited to CMV serostatus. In an earlier analysis of a few hundred of the donors, most TCR beta V segments were observed in productive rearrangements about 87% or about 30% of the time, broadly matching IMGT annotations. This cohort had only TCR beta chains sequenced, and the lack of alpha or paired-chain data limited which features could be detected. V-gene and J-gene trimming of TCR beta chains was associated with a missense DCLRE1C variant in a later genetic analysis, and the association was replicated in an independent cohort. Assigning TCR associations to individual alleles was difficult when HLA alleles, especially DR and DQ, strongly co-occurred. Because counts were too low, roughly 17 rarely observed V segments, including chromosome 9 orphons, were left out of the earlier analysis of several hundred of the donors. A further reported finding was that TCR beta sequences accurately predicted the HLA-A and HLA-B alleles for most subjects in the first cohort. HLA typing was unavailable for some donors at each locus, so association tests used only the typed subset.

As for this clone: Its antigen is not yet known. Base qualities are missing; no much larger clone stands one base away.

The cohort comprised around 700 healthy bone marrow donors. All cohort members were sampled while nominally healthy, although unrecorded immune exposures were likely present. The donor tested CMV seronegative and was one of the 352 seronegative cohort members. Every donor gave a peripheral blood sample, and the peripheral blood mononuclear cells from that sample were used for TCR beta sequencing. Genomic DNA was extracted from the blood cell samples with the Qiagen DNeasy Blood Extraction Kit. The receptor library was made with the immunoSEQ multiplex PCR assay. For the multiplex PCR, a mixture combining 60 forward primers for TCR Vbeta segments and 13 reverse primers for TCR Jbeta segments was used. A multiplex PCR assay on genomic DNA amplified the CDR3 region of rearranged TCR beta genes. On the Illumina HiSeq System, the amplified TCR beta libraries were sequenced as 87-base-pair reads. The paper's processing steps were these. A later analysis tallied 75 million to 85 million unique TCR beta chains across the approximately 670 repertoires, and around 9.9 million of those chains were shared by two or more donors. Raw reads were error-corrected and collapsed into unique sequences with a nearest-neighbor algorithm that merged closely related sequences to remove PCR and sequencing errors. To assign V, D and J gene segments, CDR3 sequences were aligned to IMGT reference sequences. For a sequence to be retained, at least a six-nucleotide match to both a V gene segment and a J gene segment was required. Rearrangements were classified as productive when the CDR3 lacked stop codons and remained in frame with V and J, and all other rearrangements were classified as non-productive. CDR3 was defined by IMGT convention, running from the second conserved V-encoded cysteine to the conserved J-encoded phenylalanine. In an earlier analysis of approximately 500 of the donors, sequences lacking an unambiguous match to a single V gene segment were excluded. An earlier analysis of 500 to 700 of the donors classified V segments as functional when productive rearrangements were above 56.7% and as segregating when the standard deviation between donors was above 5%. To diagnose cytomegalovirus status from the catalog of TCR beta chain sequences, a statistical classification framework was built. A later analysis assigned V and J genes by comparing TCR nucleotide sequences with IMGT/GENE-DB human TR gene sequences. In a later analysis, CDR3 sequences and most-parsimonious VDJ recombination scenarios were assigned using the TCRdist pipeline. A later analysis defined each TCR beta chain by its CDR3 amino acid sequence plus V-gene family, and excluded reads lacking a unique V-gene family. A later analysis removed 592 highly shared, low-generation-probability nucleotide sequences to deal with suspected cross-contamination and a sequencing artifact. In a later analysis, a clonal expansion index for each public chain was calculated from normalized within-repertoire ranks of inferred template counts. A later analysis computed generation probabilities with a VDJ recombination model fitted to out-of-frame rearrangements, and checked the results against IGoR. In a later analysis, TCR-TCR, TCR-HLA and TCR-CMV co-occurrence was scored with hypergeometric tests, and a repertoire-size bias correction was applied to TCR pairs. False discovery rates were estimated in a later analysis by permuting HLA or CMV assignments 20 times. In a later analysis, co-occurring TCRs were grouped with DBSCAN, and TCRdist sequence similarity was added when clustering was performed within HLA-allele-positive subsets. Repertoires with fewer than 30,000 or more than 120,000 public chains, plus five repertoires with anomalous nucleotide sharing, were excluded from co-occurrence clustering. TCRdb's version of the immuneACCESS table is confined to in-frame rearrangements and falls short of the full clone set. An unresolved V gene accounts for under half of the shortfall where checked; the remainder is of unknown origin. V, J and clone size are those of that table, while D and trimming were read from the DNA. The sample table lists some 110,000 clones, around 73% of them with a count of one. Of the sample, roughly 1.7% is held by the ten largest clones.

The source material was PBMCs. The TCR originated in a woman aged 35 to 49 in good health and CMV-seronegative. The chain joins TRBV9 to TRBJ2-6; TRBD2 is possibly the D segment (7 matching bases). The bases are TGTGCCAGCAGCCGGGGAGGGGGAAGGTACTCTGGGGCCAACGTCCTGACTTTC. It translates to CASSRGGGRYSGANVLTF.